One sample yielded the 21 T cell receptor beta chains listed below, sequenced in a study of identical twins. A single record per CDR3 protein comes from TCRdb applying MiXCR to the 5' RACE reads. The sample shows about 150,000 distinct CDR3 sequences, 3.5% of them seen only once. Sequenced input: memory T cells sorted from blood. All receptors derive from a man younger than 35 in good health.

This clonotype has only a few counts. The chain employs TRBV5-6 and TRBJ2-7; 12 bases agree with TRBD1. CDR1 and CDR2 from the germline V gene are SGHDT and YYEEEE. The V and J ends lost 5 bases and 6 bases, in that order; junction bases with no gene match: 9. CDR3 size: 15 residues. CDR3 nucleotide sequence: TGTGCCAGCAGGCGCCGGGACAGGGGGCATCGCGAGCAGTACTTC. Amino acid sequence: CASRRRDRGHREQYF.

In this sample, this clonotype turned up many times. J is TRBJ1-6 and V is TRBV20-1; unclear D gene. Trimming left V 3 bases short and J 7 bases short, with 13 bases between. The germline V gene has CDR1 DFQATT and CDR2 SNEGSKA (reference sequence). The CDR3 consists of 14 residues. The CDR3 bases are TGCAGTGCTAGGGTAGAAGGGTGGAATTCACCCCTCCACTTT. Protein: CSARVEGWNSPLHF.

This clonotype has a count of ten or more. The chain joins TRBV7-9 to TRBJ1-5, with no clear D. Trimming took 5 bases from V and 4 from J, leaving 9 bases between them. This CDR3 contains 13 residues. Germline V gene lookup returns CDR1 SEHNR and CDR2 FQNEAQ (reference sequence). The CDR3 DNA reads TGTGCCAGCAGCCCCGAACCAAATCAGCCCCAGCATTTT. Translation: CASSPEPNQPQHF. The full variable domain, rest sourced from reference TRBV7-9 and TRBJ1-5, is DTGVSQNPRHKITKRGQNVTFRCDPISEHNRLYWYRQTLGQGPEFLTYFQNEAQLEKSRLLSDRFSAERPKGSFSTLEIQRTEQGDSAMYLCASSPEPNQPQHFGDGTRLSIL.

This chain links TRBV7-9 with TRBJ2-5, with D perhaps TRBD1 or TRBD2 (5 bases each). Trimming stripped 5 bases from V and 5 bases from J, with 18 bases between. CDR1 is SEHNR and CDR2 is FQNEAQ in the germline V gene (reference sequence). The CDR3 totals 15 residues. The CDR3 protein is CASSPSGSIWETQYF. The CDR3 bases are TGTGCCAGCAGCCCCTCAGGGAGTATCTGGGAGACCCAGTACTTC.

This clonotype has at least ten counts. The CDR3 is CASSLIGEETQYF. CDR3 nucleotide sequence: TGTGCCAGCAGTTTGATCGGGGAAGAGACCCAGTACTTC. The chain employs TRBV12-3 or TRBV12-4 and TRBJ2-5; a possible D gene is TRBD2 (5 bases). The CDR3 spans 13 residues. With 3 bases removed from V and 3 bases from J, the gap between germline ends came to 8 bases.

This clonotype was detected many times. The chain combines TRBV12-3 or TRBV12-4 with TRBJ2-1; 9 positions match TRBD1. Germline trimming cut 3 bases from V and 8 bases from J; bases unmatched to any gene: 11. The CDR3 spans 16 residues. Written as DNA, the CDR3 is TGTGCCAGCAGTTTCTACAGGGGGCGCGGTTTCGATGAGCAGTTCTTC. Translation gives CASSFYRGRGFDEQFF.

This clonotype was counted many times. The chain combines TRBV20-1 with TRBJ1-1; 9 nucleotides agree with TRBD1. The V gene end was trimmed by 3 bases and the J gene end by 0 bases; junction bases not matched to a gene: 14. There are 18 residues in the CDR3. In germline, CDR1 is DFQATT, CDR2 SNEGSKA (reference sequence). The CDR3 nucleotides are TGCAGTGCTAGTAAATCTGGGACAGGGACATCTATGAACACTGAAGCTTTCTTT. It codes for CSASKSGTGTSMNTEAFF.

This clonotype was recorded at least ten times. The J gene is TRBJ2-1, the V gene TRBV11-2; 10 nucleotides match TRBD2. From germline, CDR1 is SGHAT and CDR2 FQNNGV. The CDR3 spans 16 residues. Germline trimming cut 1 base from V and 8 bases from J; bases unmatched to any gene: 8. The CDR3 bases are TGTGCCAGCAGCTTAGTTTCAAGCGGGAGGGCCTATGAGCAGTTCTTC. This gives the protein CASSLVSSGRAYEQFF. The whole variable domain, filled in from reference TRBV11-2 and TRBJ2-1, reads EAGVAQSPRYKIIEKRQSVAFWCNPISGHATLYWYQQILGQGPKLLIQFQNNGVVDDSQLPKDRFSAERLKGVDSTLKIQPAKLEDSAVYLCASSLVSSGRAYEQFFGPGTRLTVL.

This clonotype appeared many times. This CDR3 reads CATSRVVGQGSYEQYF. The CDR3 nucleotides read TGTGCCACCAGCAGAGTCGTAGGACAGGGATCCTACGAGCAGTACTTC. V usage is TRBV15 and J usage is TRBJ2-7, with 8 bases aligning to TRBD1. The CDR3 contains 16 residues. The germline V gene has CDR1 LNHNV and CDR2 YYDKDF (reference sequence). The J segment lost 1 base and the V segment lost 1 base, leaving 6 bases of the junction unmatched. Full variable domain (remainder filled in from reference TRBV15 and TRBJ2-7): DAMVIQNPRYQVTQFGKPVTLSCSQTLNHNVMYWYQQKSSQAPKLLFHYYDKDFNNEADTPDNFQSRRPNTSFCFLDIRSPGLGDTAMYLCATSRVVGQGSYEQYFGPGTRLTVT.

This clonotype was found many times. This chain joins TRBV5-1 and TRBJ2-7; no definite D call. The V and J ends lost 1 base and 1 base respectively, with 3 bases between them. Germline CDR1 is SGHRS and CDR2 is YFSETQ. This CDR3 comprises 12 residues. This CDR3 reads CASSLFSYEQYF. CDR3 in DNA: TGCGCCAGCAGCTTGTTTTCCTACGAGCAGTACTTC.

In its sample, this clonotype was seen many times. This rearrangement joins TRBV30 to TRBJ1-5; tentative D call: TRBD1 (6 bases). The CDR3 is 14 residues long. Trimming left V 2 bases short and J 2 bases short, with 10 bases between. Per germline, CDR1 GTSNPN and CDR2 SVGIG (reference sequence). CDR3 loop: CAWSLAGGNQPQHF. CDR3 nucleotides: TGTGCCTGGAGTCTGGCAGGGGGCAATCAGCCCCAGCATTTT.

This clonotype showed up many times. CDR3 sequence reads: CASSPLGTGGSTEAFF. In DNA form, the CDR3 reads TGTGCCAGCAGCCCGCTCGGGACAGGGGGCTCTACTGAAGCTTTCTTT. This rearrangement joins TRBV5-6 to TRBJ1-1; TRBD1 aligns across 12 bases. This CDR3 contains 16 residues. V lost 4 bases and J lost 5; bases outside the gene matches: 9. Germline V gene sequence: CDR1 SGHDT, CDR2 YYEEEE.

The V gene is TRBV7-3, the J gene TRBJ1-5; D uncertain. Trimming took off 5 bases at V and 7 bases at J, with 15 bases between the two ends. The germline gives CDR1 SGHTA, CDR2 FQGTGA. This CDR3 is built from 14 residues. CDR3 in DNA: TGTGCCAGCAGCCAACCAATGACACAGCAGCCCCAGCATTTT. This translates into CASSQPMTQQPQHF.

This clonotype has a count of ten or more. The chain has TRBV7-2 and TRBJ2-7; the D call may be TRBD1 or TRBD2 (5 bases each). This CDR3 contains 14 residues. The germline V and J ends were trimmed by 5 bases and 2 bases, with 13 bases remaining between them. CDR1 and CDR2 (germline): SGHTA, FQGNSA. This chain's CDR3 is CASSRAGATYEQYF. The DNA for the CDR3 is TGTGCCAGCAGCCGGGCCGGGGCCACCTACGAGCAGTACTTC. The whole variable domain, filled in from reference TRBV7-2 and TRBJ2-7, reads GAGVSQSPSNKVTEKGKDVELRCDPISGHTALYWYRQSLGQGLEFLIYFQGNSAPDKSGLPSDRFSAERTGGSVSTLTIQRTQQEDSAVYLCASSRAGATYEQYFGPGTRLTVT.

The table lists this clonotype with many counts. This chain's CDR3 is CASGPGTTSYNEQFF. The CDR3 DNA sequence: TGTGCCAGCGGACCAGGGACTACCTCCTACAATGAGCAGTTCTTC. The chain recombines TRBV12-3 or TRBV12-4 with TRBJ2-1, with TRBD2 matching 7 bases. The junction had 7 bases not matched to a gene; V was cut back by 8 bases and J by 0 bases. The CDR3 is made up of 15 amino acids.

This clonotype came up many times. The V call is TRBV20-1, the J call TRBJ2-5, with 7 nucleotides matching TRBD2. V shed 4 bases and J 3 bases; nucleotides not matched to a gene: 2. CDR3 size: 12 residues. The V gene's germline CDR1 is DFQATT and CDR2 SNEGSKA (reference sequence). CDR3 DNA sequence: TGCAGTGCTACCGCGGGAGAAGAGACCCAGTACTTC. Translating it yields CSATAGEETQYF.

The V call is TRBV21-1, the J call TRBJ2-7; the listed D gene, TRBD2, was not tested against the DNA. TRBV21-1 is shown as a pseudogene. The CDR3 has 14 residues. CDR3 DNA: TGTGCCAGCAGCACGGGGGGAGAGCCTTGCGAGCAGTACTTC. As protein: CASSTGGEPCEQYF.

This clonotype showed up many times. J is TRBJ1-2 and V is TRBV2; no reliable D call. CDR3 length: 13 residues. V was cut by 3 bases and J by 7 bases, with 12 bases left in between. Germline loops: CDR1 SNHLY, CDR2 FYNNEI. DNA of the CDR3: TGTGCCAGCAGTGAGGACCCGTTGGGTGGCTACACCTTC. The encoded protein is CASSEDPLGGYTF.

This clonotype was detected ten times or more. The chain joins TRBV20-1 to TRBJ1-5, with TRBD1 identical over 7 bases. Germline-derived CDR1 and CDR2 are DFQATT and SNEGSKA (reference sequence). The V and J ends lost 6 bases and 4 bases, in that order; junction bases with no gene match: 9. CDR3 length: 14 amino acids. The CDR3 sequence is CSAQGGGGNQPQHF. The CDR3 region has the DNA TGCAGTGCCCAGGGAGGGGGCGGAAATCAGCCCCAGCATTTT.

The CDR3 loop reads CASSYGASGSTGELFF. CDR3 coding DNA: TGTGCCAGCAGTTACGGGGCTAGCGGGAGCACCGGGGAGCTGTTTTTT. This chain joins TRBV6-5 and TRBJ2-2; 10 nucleotides match TRBD2. The V gene's germline CDR1 is MNHEY and CDR2 SVGAGI. Trimming cost V 2 bases and J 4 bases; bases outside gene matches: 4. This CDR3 is built from 16 residues.

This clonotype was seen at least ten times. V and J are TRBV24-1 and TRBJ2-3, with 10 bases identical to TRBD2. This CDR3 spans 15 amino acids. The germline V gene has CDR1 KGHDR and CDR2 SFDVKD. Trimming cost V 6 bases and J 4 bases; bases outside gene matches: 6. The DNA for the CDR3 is TGTGCCACCAGTTTATCTAGCGGGAGTCCAGATACGCAGTATTTT. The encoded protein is CATSLSSGSPDTQYF.